The 9 T cell receptor beta chains below were found in one sample sequenced in a study of cytomegalovirus exposure and HLA in healthy donors. The PCR employed 60 Vbeta primers together with 13 Jbeta primers. TCRdb keeps only in-frame clones here, not all; method: immunoSEQ multiplex PCR. This sample has around 190,000 clones, with around 81% found just once. Sequencing was carried out using PBMCs. All receptors derive from a man younger than 35 in good health and CMV-seronegative.

The genes are TRBV4-1 and TRBJ2-7; 8 nucleotides match TRBD1. The germline CDR1 and CDR2 sequences are MGHRA and YSYEKL. The ends lost 0 bases at V and 2 bases at J; junction bases unmatched: 6. The CDR3 spans 16 residues. CDR3 amino acids: CASSQDHSDRAYEQYF. In nucleotides, the CDR3 is TGCGCCAGCAGCCAAGATCACTCGGACAGGGCCTACGAGCAGTACTTC.

This clone showed up just once. This CDR3 reads CATSTGGNGNQPQHF. DNA of the CDR3: TGTGCCACCAGCACCGGGGGGAACGGCAATCAGCCCCAGCATTTT. This chain connects TRBV15 to TRBJ1-5, with D possibly matching TRBD1 (5 bases). V dropped 4 bases and J dropped 2 bases, with 12 bases sitting between them. Germline CDR1 LNHNV, CDR2 YYDKDF (reference sequence). The CDR3 spans 15 residues.

The count of this clone is one. The rearrangement joins TRBV27 to TRBJ2-3; D uncertain. Germline loops: CDR1 MNHEY, CDR2 SMNVEV (reference sequence). There are 15 residues in the CDR3. V was pared by 2 bases and J by 3 bases, with 12 bases between. The CDR3 nucleotides are TGTGCCAGCAGTTTAGCTCTTCGCCGGACAGATACGCAGTATTTT. It codes for CASSLALRRTDTQYF.

The chain is built from TRBV14 and TRBJ1-6; TRBD1 might be the D (5 bases). Deletions cut 0 bases from V and 7 bases from J, with 19 bases between. The CDR3 is made up of 18 amino acids. The germline CDR1 and CDR2 sequences are SGHDN and FVKESK. The CDR3 nucleotides are TGTGCCAGCAGCCAAGATCGGGGGAGGTGGTCTGTAAATTCACCCCTCCACTTT. This gives the protein CASSQDRGRWSVNSPLHF.

The chain carries TRBV5-1 and TRBJ2-5; D remains unclear. The closer fit of TRBJ2-7 to the DNA end suggests the J call may be wrong. This CDR3 contains 12 residues. Germline-derived CDR1 and CDR2 are SGHRS and YFSETQ. The CDR3 loop reads CASSLAAGEQYF. The CDR3 region has the DNA TGCGCCAGCAGCTTGGCGGCAGGCGAGCAGTACTTC.

The sample holds one count of this clone. This sequence joins TRBV6-6 and TRBJ1-3, with 10 bases fitting TRBD1. J gave up 7 bases and V 0 bases, and 3 bases lay outside the gene matches. The CDR3 consists of 15 residues. The germline gives CDR1 MNHNY, CDR2 SVGAGI (reference sequence). This CDR3 is CASSYSDRGTNTIYF. The CDR3 region has the DNA TGTGCCAGCAGTTACTCGGACAGGGGGACGAACACCATATATTTT.

The chain combines TRBV2 with TRBJ2-6; D is unclear. Trimming left V 4 bases short and J 0 bases short, with 4 bases between. CDR1 SNHLY and CDR2 FYNNEI come from the germline V gene. The length of the CDR3 is 14 residues. CDR3 bases: TGTGCCAGCAGTGCCTACTCTGGGGCCAACGTCCTGACTTTC. Translation gives CASSAYSGANVLTF.

J is TRBJ1-1 and V is TRBV27; D unclear. V was shortened by 2 bases and J by 0 bases, with 10 bases between the two germline ends. The length of the CDR3 is 15 residues. CDR1 and CDR2 (germline): MNHEY, SMNVEV (reference sequence). The CDR3 sequence is CASSLNPVMNTEAFF. The CDR3 bases are TGTGCCAGCAGTTTAAACCCAGTTATGAACACTGAAGCTTTCTTT.

This rearrangement joins TRBV4-1 to TRBJ1-5; D is possibly TRBD1 (5 bases). The germline V and J ends were trimmed by 3 bases and 1 base, with 13 bases remaining between them. The CDR3 contains 16 residues. Germline CDR1 is MGHRA and CDR2 is YSYEKL. In DNA form, the CDR3 reads TGCGCCAGCAGCCACCCCCAGCGGGACAGCAATCAGCCCCAGCATTTT. Translated, it gives CASSHPQRDSNQPQHF.